This T cell receptor (beta chain) was captured in a study of T-cell memory formation after mild COVID-19 (dated by TCRdb to 2020 to 2023). Broadly, across the study: TCR sequence clusters from the two donors were largely donor specific. In a couple of donors, T-cell clones that expanded and contracted after mild COVID-19 were followed by sequencing TCRalpha and TCRbeta repertoires longitudinally. Two young, previously healthy adult volunteers, one female and one male, were included in the cohort.

The sequencing machine was an Illumina NovaSeq 6000. cDNA libraries for TCRalpha and TCRbeta were prepared by 5'RACE using constant-segment primers, with sample barcodes and unique molecular identifiers added. Trizol reagent was used to extract RNA from every sample. Library amplification was performed in two PCR steps, and a second sample barcode and Illumina TruSeq adapters were introduced in the second step. The libraries were sequenced on an Illumina NovaSeq using 2 x 150 bp paired-end reads. The study's processing was this. With migec v1.2.7, reads were demultiplexed and then collapsed into UMI-guided consensus sequences. Using mixcr v2.1.11, UMI consensuses were aligned to TRA and TRB V and J templates and then assembled into clonotypes. Expanded or contracted clonotypes were those called significant by both edgeR and NoisET, with noise models trained on biological replicates. For edgeR calls, a false discovery rate-adjusted p below 0.01 and a log2 fold-change threshold of 1 were applied. As an exploratory analysis of dynamics, max-normalized trajectories of the 1000 most abundant clonotypes were examined by PCA with hierarchical clustering. Separately sequenced CD4+ and CD8+ repertoires were used to assign the CD4 or CD8 phenotype of responding clones. TCRdb ran its own pipeline on the public reads, namely fastp trimming at Q25 and MiXCR clone calling, and kept in-frame beta chains. Identical CDR3 proteins give one entry, which carries the most common genes and DNA. These V and J calls originate from TCRdb's pipeline instead of the authors' own analysis. The sample has about half a million distinct CDR3 sequences on record, about 18% of them singletons. The ten largest account for 9% to 15% of the sample.

With regard to this clonotype: Its cognate antigen has yet to be identified. Nothing much larger sits one base from this clone, and base qualities are not available.

PBMCs were isolated by Ficoll-Paque density gradient centrifugation. The study at large found these results: Some responding clones were found in pre-infection memory, which suggests that pre-existing cross-reactive memory T cells took part in the SARS-CoV-2 response. Contracting CD4+ clones were found mainly in CM and EM memory subsets, while CD8+ clones were enriched in EMRA. Balanced CD4/CD8 phenotypes were observed for clones contracting from day 15 to 85, whereas a bias towards CD4+ was observed for a second wave of clones expanding from day 15 to 37. SARS-CoV-2 specificity of the second-wave clones peaking on day 37 was not confirmed. Only a couple of mild cases were covered by the study, and larger cohorts that include severe cases with pre-infection samples were considered necessary.

V loses 4 bases at its end and J loses 2 bases; junction bases beyond the gene matches: 11. CDR1 and CDR2 (SGHVS, FQNEAQ) derive from the germline V gene. The CDR3 numbers 17 residues from cysteine through phenylalanine. Only the CDR3 part of the read is kept: 51 bases, read in frame from the first base. This TCR derives from an adult woman who had mild COVID-19 (a few samples of this study predate the infection). The sample titles of this study are shuffled in the database, so cell type and time point are left out; the donor was told from shared clones. Sequences were obtained from PBMCs or a T cell subset sorted from them (not recorded which). In this chain, TRBV7-8 is recombined with TRBJ2-5; 9 nucleotides in the junction match TRBD1. The nucleotide sequence is TGTGCCAGCAGCTCAGCTACCTGGACAGGGGAACAAGAGACCCAGTACTTC. Its product reads: CASSSATWTGEQETQYF.